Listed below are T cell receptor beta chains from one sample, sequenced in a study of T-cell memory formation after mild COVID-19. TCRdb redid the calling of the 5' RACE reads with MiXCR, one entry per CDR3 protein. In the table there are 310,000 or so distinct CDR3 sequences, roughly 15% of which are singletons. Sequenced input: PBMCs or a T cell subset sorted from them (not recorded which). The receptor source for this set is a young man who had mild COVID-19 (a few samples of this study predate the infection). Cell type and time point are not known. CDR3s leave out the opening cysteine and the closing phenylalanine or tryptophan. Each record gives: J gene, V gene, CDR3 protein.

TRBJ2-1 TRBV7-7 ASSEGLEYNEQF
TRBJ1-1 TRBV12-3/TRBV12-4 ASSYFGGRNTEAF
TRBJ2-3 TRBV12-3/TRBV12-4 ASSPPVSTSTDTQY
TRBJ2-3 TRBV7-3 ASSLGGWGDTQY
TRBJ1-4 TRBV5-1 ASSFIQGASEKLF
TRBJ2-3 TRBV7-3 ASSRRAGGRADTQY
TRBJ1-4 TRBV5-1 ASSFTLGPPATNEKLF
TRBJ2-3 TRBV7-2 ASSYSRGSTDTQY
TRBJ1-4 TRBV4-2 ASSQEDQKLF
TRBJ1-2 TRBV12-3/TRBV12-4 ASSGTGGYT
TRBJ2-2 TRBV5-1 ASSLAGGDGELF
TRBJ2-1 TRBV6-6 ASRMWARDSHYNEQF
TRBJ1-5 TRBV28 ASSNRGLQPQH
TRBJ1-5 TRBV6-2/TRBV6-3 ASSPGQGSNQPQH
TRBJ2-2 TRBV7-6 ASSPSRQGNTGELF
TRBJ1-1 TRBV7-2 ASSPSSTNTEAF
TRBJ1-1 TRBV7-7 ASSSGENTEAF
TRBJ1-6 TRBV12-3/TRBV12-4 ASWDSYNSPLH
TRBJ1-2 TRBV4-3 ATLGQGGYT
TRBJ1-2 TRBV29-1 SVPQGAGGYT
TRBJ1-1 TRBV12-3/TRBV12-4 ASRLRLHTQAF
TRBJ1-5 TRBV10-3 AISESGGRQPQH
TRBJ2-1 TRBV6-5 ASSYLAGGLNEQF
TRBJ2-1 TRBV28 ASSTTGPSEQF
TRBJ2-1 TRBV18 ASSPQPRGNEQF
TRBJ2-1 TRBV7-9 ASSLGRTGPYNEQF
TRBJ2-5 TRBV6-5 ASRLAGVETQY
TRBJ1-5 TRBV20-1 SARDREAQPQH
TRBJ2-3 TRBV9 ASSVGPQGNTDTQY
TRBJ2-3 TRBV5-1 ASSIGQATDTQY
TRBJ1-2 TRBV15 ATSPREKDGYT
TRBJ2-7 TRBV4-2 ASSQAGGGYEQY
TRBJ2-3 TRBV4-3 ASSQDLVGYTDTQY
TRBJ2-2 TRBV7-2 ASSFSGAVTGELF
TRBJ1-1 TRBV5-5 ASSLEGGSLNTEAF
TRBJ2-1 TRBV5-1 ASSHERAGNEQF